This T cell receptor (beta chain) was captured by sequencing in a study of T cell therapy after organ transplantation. General observations from the study: In nonresponders, large pretherapy expansions changed minimally after therapy.

Libraries were prepared by immunoSEQ multiplex PCR; TCRdb keeps only in-frame clonotypes and omits some of them. Here the sample spans about 21,000 clones, 84% being singletons. Of note for this clone: Its antigen is unidentified.

This sample's time point: 20-29 weeks after completion of therapy. The ends lost 3 bases at V and 6 bases at J; junction bases unmatched: 7. This CDR3 comprises 14 residues. Germline loops: CDR1 MDHEN, CDR2 SYDVKM. The sample was CD8+ T cells from blood, taken after autologous CMV-specific T cell therapy. V usage is TRBV28 and J usage is TRBJ1-1; 7 bases match TRBD1. The receptor was isolated from a human patient who had received a solid organ transplant and had CMV disease. The graft donor may account for some of the T cells. CDR3 coding DNA: TGTGCCAGCAGTTTGGGGGACAGTGCTTCTGAAGCTTTCTTT. Translation: CASSLGDSASEAFF.